These 17 T cell receptor beta chains were sequenced from one sample in a study of T cells after yellow fever vaccination. In TCRdb, the 5' RACE reads were re-called with MiXCR into one record per CDR3 protein. The sample has some 550,000 distinct CDR3 sequences, around 21% seen once. The sequences come from PBMCs, collected 15 days after the yellow fever booster vaccination. These receptors all come from a young man who received the YFV17D yellow fever vaccine.

As DNA, the CDR3 is TGTGCCAGCAGTTTATCCCTCAGGGCCGGGGATTCACCCCTCCACTTT. It encodes CASSLSLRAGDSPLHF. This sequence joins TRBV27 and TRBJ1-6, with D perhaps matching TRBD1 (5 bases). Germline CDR1 MNHEY, CDR2 SMNVEV (reference sequence). The ends were cut back, 0 bases at V and 8 bases at J, with 14 bases in the middle. This CDR3 has 16 residues.

V usage is TRBV20-1 and J usage is TRBJ2-1; 7 bases are shared with TRBD2. The CDR3 contains 13 residues. The germline V gene encodes CDR1 DFQATT and CDR2 SNEGSKA (reference sequence). V shed 6 bases, J shed 0 bases, and the junction held 2 bases outside the gene matches. DNA of the CDR3: TGCAGTGCAAGGGACTACTCCTACAATGAGCAGTTCTTC. This encodes CSARDYSYNEQFF.

There are a few counts of this clonotype. The chain carries TRBV28 and TRBJ2-2, with TRBD2 identical over 9 bases. Germline V gene sequence: CDR1 MDHEN, CDR2 SYDVKM. This CDR3 has 16 residues. V shed 6 bases, J shed 2 bases, and the junction held 7 bases outside the gene matches. The CDR3 nucleotides are TGTGCCAGCAGGCCGACGGGACTAGCAAACACCGGGGAGCTGTTTTTT. Its translation is CASRPTGLANTGELFF.

This clonotype was seen a few times. The DNA for the CDR3 is TGCGCCAGCAGCGTGGGACAGGCCACCGGGGAGCTGTTTTTT. Protein: CASSVGQATGELFF. This chain joins TRBV5-1 and TRBJ2-2; 8 nucleotides line up with TRBD1. V trimming: 4 bases; J trimming: 4 bases; junction bases outside the gene matches: 3. This CDR3 has 14 amino acids. The germline gives CDR1 SGHRS, CDR2 YFSETQ.

The chain links TRBV4-3 to TRBJ2-4; the match to TRBD2 covers 11 bases. Germline CDR1 and CDR2: LGHNA and YSLEER. This CDR3 has 16 amino acids. The V gene end was trimmed by 0 bases and the J gene end by 9 bases; junction bases not matched to a gene: 7. Here the CDR3 reads CASSQEGPSGRFIQYF. The CDR3 DNA is TGCGCCAGCAGCCAAGAGGGTCCTAGCGGGAGGTTCATTCAGTACTTC.

This rearrangement joins TRBV6-1 to TRBJ2-7; 10 bases map to TRBD1. The CDR3 loop spans 14 amino acids. Germline lookup yields CDR1 MNHNS and CDR2 SASEGT. Trimming at V came to 4 bases and at J to 6 bases, leaving 6 bases not matched to a gene. Here the CDR3 reads CASSVRDRGPEQYF. In DNA, the CDR3 is TGTGCCAGCAGTGTACGGGACAGGGGTCCCGAGCAGTACTTC.

V usage is TRBV10-3 and J usage is TRBJ2-3, with TRBD2 matching over 12 bases. The CDR3 is 16 amino acids. Germline CDR1 and CDR2: ENHRY and SYGVKD. V dropped 7 bases and J dropped 3; count of bases not matched to a gene: 8. The CDR3 nucleotides are TGTGCCATCACCCCGCTAGCGGGAGGGGGAACAGATACGCAGTATTTT. This encodes CAITPLAGGGTDTQYF.

CDR3 region: CAISTPRAGLEDTQYF. The DNA for the CDR3 is TGTGCCATCAGTACCCCCCGGGCCGGTCTCGAGGATACGCAGTATTTT. The V gene is TRBV10-3, the J gene TRBJ2-3; D gene uncertain. Per the germline V gene, CDR1 is ENHRY and CDR2 is SYGVKD. The CDR3 extends over 16 amino acids. V was clipped by 5 bases and J by 6 bases, with 21 bases between them.

The rearrangement joins TRBV4-3 to TRBJ2-7, with D perhaps matching TRBD2 (6 bases). Trimming cost V 1 base and J 2 bases, with 18 bases left between them. This CDR3 has 17 amino acids. From germline, CDR1 is LGHNA and CDR2 YSLEER. The CDR3: CASSQVVSGVGAYEQYF. As DNA, the CDR3 is TGCGCCAGCAGCCAAGTAGTTTCGGGAGTGGGAGCCTACGAGCAGTACTTC.

J is TRBJ2-4 and V is TRBV7-2; 8 nucleotides agree with TRBD1. In germline, CDR1 is SGHTA, CDR2 FQGNSA. The V gene end was trimmed by 6 bases and the J gene end by 9 bases; junction bases not matched to a gene: 10. There are 14 residues in the CDR3. The CDR3 is CASSSPGTGSIQYF. CDR3 nucleotides: TGTGCCAGCAGTTCACCCGGGACAGGATCCATTCAGTACTTC. The full variable domain, with the rest looked up from reference TRBV7-2 and TRBJ2-4, is GAGVSQSPSNKVTEKGKDVELRCDPISGHTALYWYRQSLGQGLEFLIYFQGNSAPDKSGLPSDRFSAERTGGSVSTLTIQRTQQEDSAVYLCASSSPGTGSIQYFGAGTRLSVL.

This clonotype has a handful of counts. The chain carries TRBV5-1 and TRBJ2-5; the match to TRBD1 covers 11 bases. The germline V gene has CDR1 SGHRS and CDR2 YFSETQ. V shed 0 bases and J 4 bases; nucleotides not matched to a gene: 5. The CDR3 is 16 residues long. CDR3 loop: CASSLAGQGAGETQYF. The DNA for the CDR3 is TGCGCCAGCAGCTTGGCCGGACAGGGGGCCGGAGAGACCCAGTACTTC.

At least ten counts were recorded for this clonotype. The rearrangement joins TRBV6-4 to TRBJ2-3; 8 bases align to TRBD1. J was trimmed by 2 bases and V by 0 bases; bases with no gene match: 13. The CDR3 is 19 amino acids. From germline, CDR1 is MRHNA and CDR2 SNTAGT. The CDR3 reads CASSDSLPCRGLDTDTQYF. The CDR3 DNA follows: TGTGCCAGCAGTGACTCGTTACCGTGCAGGGGGCTGGACACAGATACGCAGTATTTT.

This clonotype was seen only a few times. The V and J genes are TRBV4-3 and TRBJ2-2; 8 bases map to TRBD2. The CDR3 spans 15 residues. V lost 7 bases and J lost 4; bases outside the gene matches: 8. CDR1 is LGHNA and CDR2 is YSLEER in the germline V gene. CDR3 sequence reads: CASTAGLAGTGELFF. The CDR3 nucleotides read TGCGCCAGCACGGCCGGGCTAGCGGGCACCGGGGAGCTGTTTTTT.

This chain uses TRBV7-2 with TRBJ2-3, with TRBD2 matching over 8 bases. CDR1 SGHTA and CDR2 FQGNSA come from the germline V gene. Trimming at V came to 4 bases and at J to 2 bases, leaving 5 bases not matched to a gene. CDR3 length equals 15 residues. CDR3 bases: TGTGCCAGCAGCTATGGAGCGGGAGCCACAGATACGCAGTATTTT. Its translation: CASSYGAGATDTQYF.

This chain connects TRBV12-3 or TRBV12-4 to TRBJ2-3; D perhaps matches TRBD2 (5 bases). The CDR3 is 14 amino acids. V was clipped by 3 bases and J by 8 bases, with 15 bases between them. The DNA of the CDR3 is TGTGCCAGCAGTTTCGGGGATATGGGGAGTACGCAGTATTTT. This gives the protein CASSFGDMGSTQYF.

This clonotype appeared a few times. The chain is built from TRBV5-1 and TRBJ1-2; the D is unclear. Germline V gene data show CDR1 as SGHRS and CDR2 as YFSETQ. The CDR3 length is 14 residues. The ends were cut back, 0 bases at V and 5 bases at J, with 11 bases in the middle. The chain's CDR3 is CASSLGSSLYGYTF. CDR3 DNA sequence: TGCGCCAGCAGCTTGGGATCGTCACTATATGGCTACACCTTC.

This chain connects TRBV19 to TRBJ2-3, with no clear D. Germline CDR1 reads LNHDA; CDR2 reads SQIVND (reference sequence). CDR3 length: 13 amino acids. With 5 bases removed from V and 8 bases from J, the gap between germline ends came to 14 bases. The CDR3 loop is CASSGEWLGTQYF. In DNA form, the CDR3 reads TGTGCCAGTAGTGGGGAATGGTTAGGTACGCAGTATTTT.